This record looks at one T cell receptor (beta chain) sequence and its context. The CDR3 consists of 11 residues. Germline CDR1 reads GTSNPN; CDR2 reads SVGIG (reference sequence). Trimming took off 0 bases at V and 7 bases at J, with 6 bases between the two ends. Methods used by the authors: Reference gene primer amplification in the assay estimated nucleated cell counts. Generated by immunoSEQ multiplex PCR, the TCRdb table keeps only in-frame clones and is missing some. V and J calls and clone size are copied from that table; D and trimming were computed from the DNA. The sample shows some 94,000 clones, roughly 87% of them seen only once. These data belong to a study of blood T cell repertoires in COVID-19. Whole-study context: Samples representing acute and convalescent COVID-19 were sourced from the United States, Italy and Spain. Nucleic acid was either cDNA or gDNA, and it came from T cells, B-cell-depleted T cells, or PBMCs.

A Seattle source enrolled patients during active infection and followed them longitudinally. Sequencing used peripheral blood. This clonotype was obtained from a woman aged 55-69 years with COVID-19, enrolled during active disease. This chain connects TRBV30 to TRBJ1-1; no definite D call. CDR3: CAWSVAFEAFF. Written as DNA, the CDR3 is TGTGCCTGGAGTGTAGCGTTTGAAGCTTTCTTT.